This T cell receptor (beta chain) was observed in a study of blood T cell repertoires in COVID-19. Study details: Samples taken during acute and convalescent COVID-19 were collected in the United States, Italy and Spain. Nucleic acid was either cDNA or gDNA, and it came from T cells, B-cell-depleted T cells, or PBMCs.

From germline, CDR1 is SGDLS and CDR2 YYNGEE. After removal of 3 bases from V and 2 bases from J, the junction contained 7 bases not matched to a gene. There are 16 residues in the CDR3. In the original processing: Scientists estimated how many nucleated cells there were by amplifying reference gene primers. Some clones are missing from TCRdb's copy, which holds only in-frame ones; the method was immunoSEQ multiplex PCR. Clone size and the V and J calls come from that table; the DNA yielded D and trimming. Among approximately 140,000 clones listed, roughly 80% were seen once. This clonotype was sampled from a man between 65 and 85 years old with acute or convalescent COVID-19. Material for sequencing was peripheral blood. The chain uses TRBV9 and TRBJ2-5; 10 nucleotides agree with TRBD2. CDR3 nucleotides: TGTGCCAGCAGCGCGGGTAGCGGGGGGATGCAAGAGACCCAGTACTTC. It is translated as CASSAGSGGMQETQYF.